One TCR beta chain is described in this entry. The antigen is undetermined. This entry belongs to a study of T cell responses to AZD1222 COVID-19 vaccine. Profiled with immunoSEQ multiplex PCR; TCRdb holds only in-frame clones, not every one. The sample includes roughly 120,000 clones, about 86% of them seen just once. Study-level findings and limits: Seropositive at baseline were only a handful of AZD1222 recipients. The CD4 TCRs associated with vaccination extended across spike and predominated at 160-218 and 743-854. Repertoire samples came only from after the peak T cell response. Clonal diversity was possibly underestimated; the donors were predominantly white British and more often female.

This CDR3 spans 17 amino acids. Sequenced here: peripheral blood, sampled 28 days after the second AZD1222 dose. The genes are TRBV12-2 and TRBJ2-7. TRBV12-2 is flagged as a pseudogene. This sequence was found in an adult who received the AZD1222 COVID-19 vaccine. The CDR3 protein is CASRLVYLGIAIYEQYF. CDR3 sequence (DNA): TGTGCAAGTCGCTTAGTGTACCTGGGAATAGCCATATACGAGCAGTACTTC.